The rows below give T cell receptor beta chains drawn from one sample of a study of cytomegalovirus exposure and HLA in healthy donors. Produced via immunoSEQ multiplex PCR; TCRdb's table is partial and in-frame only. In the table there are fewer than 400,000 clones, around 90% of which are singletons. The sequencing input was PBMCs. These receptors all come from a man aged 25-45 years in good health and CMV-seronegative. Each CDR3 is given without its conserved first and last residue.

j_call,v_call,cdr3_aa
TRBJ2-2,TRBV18,ASSSLEGAGELF
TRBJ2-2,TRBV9,ASSARDLASGGAHSGELF
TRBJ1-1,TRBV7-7,ASSPSGVTEAF
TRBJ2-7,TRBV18,ASSPRGTTRYEQY
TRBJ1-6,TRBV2,ASRSLSPLH
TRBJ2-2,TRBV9,ASSVEGTNTGELF
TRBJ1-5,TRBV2,ASSEAPQTNQPQH
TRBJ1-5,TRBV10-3,AIRAGTGGMGSQPQH
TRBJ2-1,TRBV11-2,ASSPNLALGGLSYNEQF
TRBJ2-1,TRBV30,AWSVLPGEYNEQF
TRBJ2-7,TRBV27,ASSLAHSDSFSYEQY
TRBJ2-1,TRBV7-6,ASSLTPYEPGKGNEQF
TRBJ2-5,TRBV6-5,ASRRTGEETQY
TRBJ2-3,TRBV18,ASSRLAGDPVTQY
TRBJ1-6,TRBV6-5,ASSTSGGSPLH
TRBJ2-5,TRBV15,ATSRSRDTDGETQY
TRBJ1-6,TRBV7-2,ASSVVGQEDSPLH
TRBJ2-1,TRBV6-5,ASSYLGGPNEQF
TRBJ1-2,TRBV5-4,ASSLAHGSYGYT
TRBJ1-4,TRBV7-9,ASSRQTGNNEKLF
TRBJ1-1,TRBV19,ASTQVRDNTEAF
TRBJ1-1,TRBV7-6,ASSLGGGRGTEAF
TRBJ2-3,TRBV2,ASRGPGGGLDTQY
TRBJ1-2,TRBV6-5,ASSRTGAGGSGYT
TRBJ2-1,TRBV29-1,SVHWTGVSDEQF
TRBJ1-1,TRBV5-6,ASSVTVNTEAF
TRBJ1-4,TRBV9,ASSVGLGAQEKLF
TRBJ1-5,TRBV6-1,ASSQGLDQPQH
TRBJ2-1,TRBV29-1,SVEVTRGKSYNEQF
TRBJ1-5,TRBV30,AWTLGQGMGQPQH
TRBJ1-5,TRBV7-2,ASNRGVNQPQH
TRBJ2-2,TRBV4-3,ASSPSVAGVTGELF
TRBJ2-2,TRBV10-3,ASQGRQGANTGELF
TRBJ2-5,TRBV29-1,SVEWDNRGPQETQY
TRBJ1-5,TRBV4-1,ASSQETGPSNQPQH
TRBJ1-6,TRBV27,ASSWTGIYNSPLH
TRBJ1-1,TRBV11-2,ASSLEATEAF
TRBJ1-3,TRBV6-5,ASSYSSGSGNTIY
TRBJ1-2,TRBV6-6,ASSYSSGGNYGYT
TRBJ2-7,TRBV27,ASSLPSRTGSYEQY
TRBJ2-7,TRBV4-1,ASSHPFRGLASLYEQY
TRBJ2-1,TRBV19,ASSGQGPGEQF
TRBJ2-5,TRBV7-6,ASSLDQGRETQY
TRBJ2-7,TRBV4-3,ASSQGQTGYEQY
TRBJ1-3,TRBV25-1,ASSDPGTGGNTIY
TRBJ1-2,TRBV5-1,ASTTGIEGYT
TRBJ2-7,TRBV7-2,ASSLFDRRVEQY
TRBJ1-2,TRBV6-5,ASSSHSIRDYGYT
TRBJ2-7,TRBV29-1,SVRDSPTYEQY
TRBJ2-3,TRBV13,ASSFSPTSGTDTQY
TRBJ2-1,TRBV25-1,ASSPGGGEQF
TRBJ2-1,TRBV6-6,ASIRGGAAYNEQF
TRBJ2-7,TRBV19,ASSTPGHIYEQY
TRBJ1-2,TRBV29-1,SVETGASAPSNYGYT
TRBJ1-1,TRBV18,ASSPIPWGVGALETVGTEAF
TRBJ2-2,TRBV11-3,ASSPRSGGTGELF
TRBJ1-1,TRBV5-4,ASTSGTEAF
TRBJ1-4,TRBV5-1,ASSSGTGMNEKLF
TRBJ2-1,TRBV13,ASRPRQVAEQF